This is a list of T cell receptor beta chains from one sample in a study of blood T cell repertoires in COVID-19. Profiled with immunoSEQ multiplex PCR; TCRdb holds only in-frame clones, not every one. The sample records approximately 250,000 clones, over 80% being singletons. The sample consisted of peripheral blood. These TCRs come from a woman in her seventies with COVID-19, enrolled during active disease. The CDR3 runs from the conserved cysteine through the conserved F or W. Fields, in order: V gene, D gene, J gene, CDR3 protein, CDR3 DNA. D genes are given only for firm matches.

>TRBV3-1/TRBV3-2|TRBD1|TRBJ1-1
CASSHWDRGEAFF
TGTGCCAGCAGCCATTGGGACAGGGGAGAAGCTTTCTTT
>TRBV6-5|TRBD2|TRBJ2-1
CASINIAGVGNEQFF
TGTGCCAGCATTAATATAGCGGGAGTGGGCAATGAGCAGTTCTTC
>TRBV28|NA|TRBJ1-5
CASRQDSNQPQHF
TGTGCCAGCAGACAGGACAGTAATCAGCCCCAGCATTTT
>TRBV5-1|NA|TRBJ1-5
CASSSGENNQPQHF
TGCGCCAGCAGCTCAGGGGAGAACAATCAGCCCCAGCATTTT
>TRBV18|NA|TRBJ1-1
CASSPIGTMNTEAFF
TGTGCCAGCTCACCAATTGGGACAATGAACACTGAAGCTTTCTTT
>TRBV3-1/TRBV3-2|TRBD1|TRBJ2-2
CASSQGTIGTGGTGELFF
TGTGCCAGCAGCCAAGGGACTATCGGGACAGGTGGGACCGGGGAGCTGTTTTTT
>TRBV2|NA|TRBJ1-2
CASRVLRVRGYTF
TGTGCCAGCAGGGTATTGAGGGTCCGGGGCTACACCTTC
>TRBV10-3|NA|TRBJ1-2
CAISDRYGYTF
TGTGCCATCAGTGACAGGTATGGCTACACCTTC
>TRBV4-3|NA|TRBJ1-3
CASSQEVGRGNTIYF
TGCGCCAGCAGCCAAGAAGTGGGGCGCGGAAACACCATATATTTT
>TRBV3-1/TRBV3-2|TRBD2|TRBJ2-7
CASSSYFRTSAYEQYF
TGTGCCAGCAGCTCGTATTTTCGGACTAGCGCCTACGAGCAGTACTTC
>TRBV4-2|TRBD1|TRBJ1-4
CASSQNFLDRGNELFF
TGTGCCAGCAGCCAAAACTTCCTGGACAGGGGGAATGAACTGTTTTTT
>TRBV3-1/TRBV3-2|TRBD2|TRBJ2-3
CASSQWREVSDTQYF
TGTGCCAGCAGCCAATGGCGGGAGGTATCAGATACGCAGTATTTT
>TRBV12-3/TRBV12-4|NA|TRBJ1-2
CASSFPSGYGYTF
TGTGCCAGCAGTTTTCCTTCGGGCTATGGCTACACCTTC
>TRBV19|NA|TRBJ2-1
CASSINGGPTSYNEQFF
TGTGCCAGTAGTATTAATGGCGGGCCGACATCCTACAATGAGCAGTTCTTC
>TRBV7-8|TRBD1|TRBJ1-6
CASSSRGQVNSPLHF
TGTGCCAGCAGCTCACGAGGACAGGTCAATTCACCCCTCCACTTT
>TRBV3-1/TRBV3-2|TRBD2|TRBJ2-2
CASSQRGGTGELFF
TGTGCCAGCAGCCAGCGGGGGGGGACCGGGGAGCTGTTTTTT
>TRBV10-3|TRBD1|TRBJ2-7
CAISASGTGAYEQYF
TGTGCCATCAGTGCGTCCGGGACAGGGGCTTACGAGCAGTACTTC
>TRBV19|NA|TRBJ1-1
CASSPKTGGEAFF
TGTGCCAGTAGCCCTAAGACAGGTGGTGAAGCTTTCTTT
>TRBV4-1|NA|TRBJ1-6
CASTTTFGGSSPLHF
TGCGCCAGCACAACCACTTTCGGGGGTAGTTCACCCCTCCACTTT
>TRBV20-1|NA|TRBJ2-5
CSAPLSETQYF
TGCAGTGCCCCCCTGTCGGAGACCCAGTACTTC
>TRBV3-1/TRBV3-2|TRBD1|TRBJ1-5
CASSRGTVRQPQHF
TGTGCCAGCAGCCGAGGGACAGTCCGTCAGCCCCAGCATTTT
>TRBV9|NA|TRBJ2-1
CASSKTTSSYNEQFF
TGTGCCAGCAGCAAGACAACTAGCTCCTACAATGAGCAGTTCTTC
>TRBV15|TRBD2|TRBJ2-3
CATSRELSGMTDTQYF
TGTGCCACCAGCAGAGAGCTTAGCGGGATGACAGATACGCAGTATTTT
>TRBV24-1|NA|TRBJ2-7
CATSDSYEQYF
TGTGCCACCAGTGATTCGTACGAGCAGTACTTC
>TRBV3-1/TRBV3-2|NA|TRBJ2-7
CASSQGGYEQYF
TGTGCCAGCAGCCAAGGAGGCTACGAGCAGTACTTC
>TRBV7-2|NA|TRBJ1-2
CASSLDEGNYGYTF
TGTGCCAGCAGCTTAGATGAGGGAAACTATGGCTACACCTTC